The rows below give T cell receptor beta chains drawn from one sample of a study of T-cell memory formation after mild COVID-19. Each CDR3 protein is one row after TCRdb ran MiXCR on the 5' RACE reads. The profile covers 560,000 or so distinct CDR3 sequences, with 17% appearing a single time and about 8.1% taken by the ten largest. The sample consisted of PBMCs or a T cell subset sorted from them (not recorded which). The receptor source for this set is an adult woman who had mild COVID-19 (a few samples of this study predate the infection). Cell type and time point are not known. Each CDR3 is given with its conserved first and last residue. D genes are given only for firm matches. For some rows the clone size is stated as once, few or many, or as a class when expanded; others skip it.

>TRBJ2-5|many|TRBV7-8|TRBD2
TGTGCCAGCAGCTTAGGACTAGCGGGAGAGACCCAGTACTTC
CASSLGLAGETQYF
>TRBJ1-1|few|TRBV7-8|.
TGTGCCAGCAGCCCGACGCGGGGAGCCCGGACTGAAGCTTTCTTT
CASSPTRGARTEAFF
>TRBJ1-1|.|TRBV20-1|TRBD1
TGCAGAGTGGTAGGGACAGCTAGTGAAGACACTGAAGCTTTCTTT
CRVVGTASEDTEAFF
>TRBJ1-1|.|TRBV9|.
TGTGCCAGCAGCGCCCCTTCACAGGGTTGGAACACTGAAGCTTTCTTT
CASSAPSQGWNTEAFF
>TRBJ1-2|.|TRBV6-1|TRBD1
TGTGCCAGCAGTGACTGGGGACAGGTACATGGCTACACCTTC
CASSDWGQVHGYTF
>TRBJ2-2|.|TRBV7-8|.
TGTGCCAGCAGCTTAGGAGTTGCAGGGAACACCGGGGAGCTGTTTTTT
CASSLGVAGNTGELFF
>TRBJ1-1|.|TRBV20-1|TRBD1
TGCAGTGCTCGTCACAGGGGGCTCTACTTGAACACTGAAGCTTTCTTT
CSARHRGLYLNTEAFF
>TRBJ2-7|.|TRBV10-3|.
TGTGCCATCAGTGAGCGGGGCTCGTCCTACGAGCAGTACTTC
CAISERGSSYEQYF
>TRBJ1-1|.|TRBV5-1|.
TGCGCCAGCAGCACTTACGAAAGGGGCACTGAAGCTTTCTTT
CASSTYERGTEAFF
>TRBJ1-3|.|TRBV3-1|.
TGTGCCAGCAGCCAAGATGGGGGAGTAGCTGGAAACACCATATATTTT
CASSQDGGVAGNTIYF
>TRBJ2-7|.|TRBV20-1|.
TGCAGTGCTAGAGAGGGACTGTTCTACGAGCAGTACTTC
CSAREGLFYEQYF
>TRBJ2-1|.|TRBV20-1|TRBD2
TGCAGTGCTGAACGCGGGAGAGGTATTAGGAATGAGCAGTTCTTC
CSAERGRGIRNEQFF
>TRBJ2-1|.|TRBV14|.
TGTGCCAGCAGCCAAACACTAGCCCCTTCAGTAAGCTTACAGTTCTTC
CASSQTLAPSVSLQFF
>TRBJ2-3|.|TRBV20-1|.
TGCAGTGCTAGACGGACTTTCGGCACAGATACGCAGTATTTT
CSARRTFGTDTQYF
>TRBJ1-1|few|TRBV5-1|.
TGCGCCAGCAGTGATTGGGTGAACACTGAAGCTTTCTTT
CASSDWVNTEAFF
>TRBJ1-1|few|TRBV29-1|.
TGCAGCGGGTCGGCGGTGCACACTGAAGCTTTCTTT
CSGSAVHTEAFF
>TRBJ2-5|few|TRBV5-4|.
TGTGCCAGCAGCTTGCTGTCCGGGGGTGGGAGAGAGACCCAGTACTTC
CASSLLSGGGRETQYF
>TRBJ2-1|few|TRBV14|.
TGTGCCAGCAGCCCCCGCAGGGGCAACTCCTACAATGAGCAGTTCTTC
CASSPRRGNSYNEQFF
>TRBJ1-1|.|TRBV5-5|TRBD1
TGTGCCAGCAGCCGATTGGGACAGAGCTTGAACACTGAAGCTTTCTTT
CASSRLGQSLNTEAFF
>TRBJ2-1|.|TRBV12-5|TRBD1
TGTGCTAGTGGTTTGGGGACAGGGTCCTACAATGAGCAGTTCTTC
CASGLGTGSYNEQFF
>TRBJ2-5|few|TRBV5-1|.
TGCGCCAGCAGCAGCGAGGGCGGGGACCAGTACTTC
CASSSEGGDQYF
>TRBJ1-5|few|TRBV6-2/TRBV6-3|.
TGTGCCAGCAGTTACTTACGTCGGGGGGTAGGTCTTCCCGATCAGCCCCAGCATTTT
CASSYLRRGVGLPDQPQHF
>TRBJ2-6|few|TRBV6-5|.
TGTGCCAGCAAAACACGGGCCGAGGGGGCCAACGTCCTGACTTTC
CASKTRAEGANVLTF
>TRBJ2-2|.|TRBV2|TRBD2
TGTGCCACCCGGGGCGGGGGAAACACCGGGGAGCTGTTTTTT
CATRGGGNTGELFF
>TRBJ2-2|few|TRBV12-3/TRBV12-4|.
TGTGCCAGCAGGCCCCCAGGGATTGAGGACACCGGGGAGCTGTTTTTT
CASRPPGIEDTGELFF
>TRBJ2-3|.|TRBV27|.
TGTGCCAGCGGATCCTCCCGGACGAGCCATACGCAGTATTTT
CASGSSRTSHTQYF
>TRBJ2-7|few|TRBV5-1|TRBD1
TGCGCCAGCAGCAAGGGACAGGGTTCCTACGAGCAGTACTTC
CASSKGQGSYEQYF
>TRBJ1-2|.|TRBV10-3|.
TGTGCCATCAGCGTAGGCCCGCCGAACTATGGCTACACCTTC
CAISVGPPNYGYTF
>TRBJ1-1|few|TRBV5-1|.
TGCGCCAGCAGCTCTGACACCCTGAACACTGAAGCTTTCTTT
CASSSDTLNTEAFF